The T cell receptor (beta chain) described here comes from a study of beta chain features in type 1 diabetes. Study-level results: Shorter TCRB CDR3s, moderately but significantly so, marked every one of the four CD4+ subsets in Type 1 diabetes patients. Resolution of whether HLA type affects TCRB rearrangement was not achieved here.

From germline, CDR1 is ENHRY and CDR2 SYGVKD. This CDR3 has 16 residues. With 1 base removed from V and 0 bases from J, the gap between germline ends came to 7 bases. Comment on this clone: Its cognate antigen is unknown.

Reverse transcription of all isolated RNA meant that expressed TCRB transcripts were sequenced. Using immunoSEQ multiplex PCR, the repertoire was profiled, and TCRdb retains in-frame clones only, with some absent. The table includes 250,000 to 300,000 clones, approximately 25% detected once. The receptor comes from a woman aged 25-40 years with type 1 diabetes. The rearrangement joins TRBV10-3 to TRBJ2-6, with TRBD2 as a possible D gene (6 bases). Sample: naive CD4+ T cells from blood. In nucleotides, the CDR3 is TGTGCCATCAGTGAGTTGGGGGGCTCTGGGGCCAACGTCCTGACTTTC. The encoded protein is CAISELGGSGANVLTF.